The 30 T cell receptor beta chains below come from one sample, sequenced in a study of OX40 agonist ivuxolimab in advanced cancers. Sequencing was performed with immunoSEQ multiplex PCR; in TCRdb, only in-frame clones are kept and a portion is missing. Among around 79,000 clones, around nine tenths were seen once, and the ten largest hold less than 0.9%. The source material was CD4+ or CD8+ T cells sorted from blood, sampled in a trial of the OX40 agonist ivuxolimab. The source of these receptors is an adult with an advanced solid tumor such as melanoma, head and neck, liver or kidney cancer.

The chain is built from TRBV11-2 and TRBJ1-2, with 8 bases that match TRBD1. The CDR3 loop spans 15 amino acids. Germline V gene data show CDR1 as SGHAT and CDR2 as FQNNGV. The V and J ends lost 5 bases and 8 bases, in that order; junction bases with no gene match: 13. The DNA for the CDR3 is TGTGCCAGCAGCCCAAGGACAGGGAGTCCGATCGGCTACACCTTC. This translates into CASSPRTGSPIGYTF.

For this clone: The DNA is omitted, as the CDR3 cannot be located on it reliably, and the CDR3 follows TCRdb's listing. The J gene is TRBJ2-5, the V gene TRBV28; TRBD2 was called by the table and not checked on the DNA. Germline V gene lookup returns CDR1 MDHEN and CDR2 SYDVKM. Inclusive of both ends, the CDR3 amounts to 14 amino acids. CDR3 amino acids: CASSSGQAGETQYF.

This clone has a single count. This sequence joins TRBV2 and TRBJ2-7, with D possibly being TRBD1 or TRBD2 (6 bases each). The CDR3 totals 14 residues. V was clipped by 7 bases and J by 9 bases, with 22 bases between them. Germline V CDR1 and CDR2: SNHLY, FYNNEI. The chain's CDR3 is CASTQGRGRGVQYF. CDR3 coding DNA: TGTGCCAGCACCCAGGGGCGGGGAAGAGGGGTGCAGTACTTC.

The V call is TRBV10-3, the J call TRBJ2-2; 9 bases fit TRBD2. This CDR3 is 17 amino acids long. Germline V CDR1 and CDR2: ENHRY, SYGVKD. With V trimmed by 0 bases and J by 6 bases, 8 bases remained unmatched. The DNA of the CDR3 is TGTGCCATCAGTGAGTCAATAGCGGGAGCCGGGGCCGGGGAGCTGTTTTTT. Translating it yields CAISESIAGAGAGELFF.

The rearrangement joins TRBV28 to TRBJ2-5, with D possibly matching TRBD1 (6 bases). This CDR3 spans 14 amino acids. Germline V CDR1 and CDR2: MDHEN, SYDVKM. The V gene lost 4 bases and the J gene lost 3 bases, with 12 bases spanning the gap. The CDR3 DNA reads TGTGCCAGCAGTTCGACGGGACACAAAGAGACCCAGTACTTC. Encoded protein: CASSSTGHKETQYF. Together with reference TRBV28 and TRBJ2-5, the CDR3 gives the full variable domain: DVKVTQSSRYLVKRTGEKVFLECVQDMDHENMFWYRQDPGLGLRLIYFSYDVKMKEKGDIPEGYSVSREKKERFSLILESASTNQTSMYLCASSSTGHKETQYFGPGTRLLVL.

The chain links TRBV11-3 to TRBJ2-3, with D unresolved. The V end lost 3 bases, the J end lost 2 bases, and 6 bases lay between the germline ends. Germline-derived CDR1 and CDR2 are SGHNT and YENEEA. The CDR3 covers 13 residues. CDR3 loop: CASSFRPTDTQYF. As DNA, the CDR3 is TGTGCCAGCAGCTTCCGTCCCACAGATACGCAGTATTTT.

The J gene is TRBJ2-5, the V gene TRBV9; 10 bases align to TRBD2. The J segment lost 5 bases and the V segment lost 0 bases, leaving 7 bases of the junction unmatched. The CDR3 totals 16 residues. The germline gives CDR1 SGDLS, CDR2 YYNGEE. As DNA, the CDR3 is TGTGCCAGCAGCGTAGGGGCTAGCGGGGGCGTGGAGACCCAGTACTTC. Its translation: CASSVGASGGVETQYF.

The chain uses TRBV18 and TRBJ2-1; tentatively, D is TRBD1 or TRBD2 (5 bases each). The germline gives CDR1 KGHSH, CDR2 LQKENI. V was cut by 10 bases and J by 8 bases, with 15 bases left in between. CDR3 length equals 12 residues. This CDR3 is CATIEGTHEQFF. In DNA, the CDR3 is TGTGCCACCATAGAGGGGACCCATGAGCAGTTCTTC.

The chain recombines TRBV7-9 with TRBJ1-6; D gene unclear. Germline CDR1 and CDR2: SEHNR and FQNEAQ (reference sequence). Trimming took 1 base from V and 5 from J, leaving 9 bases between them. The CDR3 is 15 amino acids. CDR3 amino acids: CASSLGYSHNSPLHF. The CDR3 bases are TGTGCCAGCAGCTTAGGTTACAGCCATAATTCACCCCTCCACTTT.

Concerning this clone itself: The junction departs from the called germline gene at one end, perhaps through a read error. This sequence joins TRBV30 and TRBJ2-1, with a possible D match to TRBD2 (5 bases). Germline CDR1 GTSNPN, CDR2 SVGIG (reference sequence). The CDR3 spans 11 residues. CDR3 DNA: TGTGCCTGGAGTTTATCGAGGGATAGGGTCTTC. Its protein product is CAWSLSRDRVF.

V is TRBV28 and J is TRBJ1-5; D not certain. The germline V gene has CDR1 MDHEN and CDR2 SYDVKM. V was shortened by 6 bases and J by 0 bases, with 6 bases between the two germline ends. CDR3 length equals 13 residues. The CDR3 region has the DNA TGTGCCAGCAGCTGGATTAGCAATCAGCCCCAGCATTTT. Its protein product is CASSWISNQPQHF.

The chain links TRBV7-3 to TRBJ1-3; TRBD1 matches 10 bases. V was pared by 2 bases and J by 0 bases, with 7 bases of the junction left unmatched. CDR3 length equals 18 residues. In germline, CDR1 is SGHTA, CDR2 FQGTGA. CDR3 in DNA: TGTGCCAGCAGCTTATCCGGGACAGGGGAGCTCTCTGGAAACACCATATATTTT. Residues: CASSLSGTGELSGNTIYF.

This CDR3 is CASSSAYEQYF. CDR3 DNA sequence: TGTGCCAGCAGCTCCGCCTACGAGCAGTACTTC. V is TRBV5-4 and J is TRBJ2-7; D is uncertain. Trimming left V 3 bases short and J 2 bases short, with 3 bases between. Germline assignment: CDR1 SGHNT and CDR2 YYREEE (reference sequence). This CDR3 comprises 11 residues.

The chain uses TRBV5-1 and TRBJ2-7, with 8 bases matching TRBD2. The trim removed 2 bases at V and 0 bases at J, leaving 4 bases unmatched. CDR1 SGHRS and CDR2 YFSETQ come from the germline V gene. The CDR3 runs 15 residues. This CDR3 reads CASSFSGLGSYEQYF. CDR3 coding DNA: TGCGCCAGCAGCTTCTCGGGACTAGGCTCCTACGAGCAGTACTTC.

The chain uses TRBV5-6 and TRBJ2-7, with TRBD2 matching over 7 bases. Germline V gene data show CDR1 as SGHDT and CDR2 as YYEEEE. This CDR3 comprises 14 residues. J lost 5 bases, V lost 1 base, and 6 bases had no gene match. This chain's CDR3 is CASSLTSVRHEQYF. In nucleotides, the CDR3 is TGTGCCAGCAGCTTGACTAGCGTCAGGCACGAGCAGTACTTC.

The chain links TRBV10-3 to TRBJ2-3; possible D gene TRBD2, 5 bases. CDR3 length equals 15 residues. Germline V gene data show CDR1 as ENHRY and CDR2 as SYGVKD. V was cut by 7 bases and J by 2 bases, with 16 bases left in between. CDR3 sequence reads: CAITGWTDPTDTQYF. The CDR3 nucleotides are TGTGCCATCACTGGATGGACTGACCCCACAGATACGCAGTATTTT.

Only a few counts were recorded for this clone. The chain couples TRBV18 to TRBJ2-7; D tentatively fits TRBD1 or TRBD2 (6 bases each). CDR1 and CDR2 (germline): KGHSH, LQKENI. The ends were cut back, 3 bases at V and 6 bases at J, with 12 bases in the middle. There are 13 residues in the CDR3. CDR3 region: CASSPRQEGEQYF. The CDR3 DNA follows: TGTGCCAGCTCACCCCGACAGGAGGGCGAGCAGTACTTC. Full variable domain (remainder filled in from reference TRBV18 and TRBJ2-7): NAGVMQNPRHLVRRRGQEARLRCSPMKGHSHVYWYRQLPEEGLKFMVYLQKENIIDESGMPKERFSAEFPKEGPSILRIQQVVRGDSAAYFCASSPRQEGEQYFGPGTRLTVT.

The chain links TRBV19 to TRBJ2-7, with 10 bases lining up with TRBD1. This CDR3 is 14 amino acids long. Per the germline V gene, CDR1 is LNHDA and CDR2 is SQIVND (reference sequence). V dropped 5 bases and J dropped 2; count of bases not matched to a gene: 3. This CDR3 is CASSLTGGPYEQYF. The CDR3, as DNA: TGTGCCAGTAGTTTGACAGGGGGCCCCTACGAGCAGTACTTC. The full variable domain, in which reference TRBV19 and TRBJ2-7 provide the parts outside the CDR3, is DGGITQSPKYLFRKEGQNVTLSCEQNLNHDAMYWYRQDPGQGLRLIYYSQIVNDFQKGDIAEGYSVSREKKESFPLTVTSAQKNPTAFYLCASSLTGGPYEQYFGPGTRLTVT.

The chain couples TRBV6-5 to TRBJ1-5, with no clear D. The CDR3 totals 12 residues. The germline V and J ends were trimmed by 6 bases and 3 bases, with 6 bases remaining between them. Germline V lookup: CDR1 MNHEY, CDR2 SVGAGI. The chain's CDR3 is CASSRPNQPQHF. CDR3 in DNA: TGTGCCAGCAGCAGGCCCAATCAGCCCCAGCATTTT.

The rearrangement links TRBV6-1 to TRBJ1-5, with a weak D call TRBD1 (6 bases). Per the germline V gene, CDR1 is MNHNS and CDR2 is SASEGT. The CDR3 consists of 14 residues. The V gene lost 6 bases and the J gene lost 3 bases, with 12 bases spanning the gap. CDR3 in amino acids: CASRDTGLNQPQHF. In DNA, the CDR3 is TGTGCCAGCAGAGATACAGGGCTCAATCAGCCCCAGCATTTT.

The chain couples TRBV4-2 to TRBJ2-1; no definite D call. Between the trimmed V and J ends, which lost 2 bases and 9 bases, there was a span of 14 bases. CDR1 is LGHNA and CDR2 is YNFKEQ in the germline V gene. The CDR3 has 14 amino acids. The CDR3 region has the DNA TGTGCCAGCAGCCAAAGAGGCGCGGAGAGTGAGCAGTTCTTC. This encodes CASSQRGAESEQFF.

This chain joins TRBV10-2 and TRBJ1-1, with TRBD1 matching over 8 bases. The CDR3 length is 14 residues. CDR1 and CDR2 (germline): WSHSY, SAAADI. Trimming at V came to 6 bases and at J to 0 bases, leaving 3 bases not matched to a gene. CDR3 sequence: CASRGQGMNTEAFF. CDR3 bases: TGCGCCAGCAGAGGACAGGGAATGAACACTGAAGCTTTCTTT.

The gene calls are TRBV5-6 and TRBJ1-2, with 7 positions matching TRBD1. Germline V gene lookup returns CDR1 SGHDT and CDR2 YYEEEE. This CDR3 is 14 amino acids long. Trimming cost V 1 base and J 1 base; bases outside gene matches: 1. CDR3 region: CASSLQGVNYGYTF. The CDR3 DNA follows: TGTGCCAGCAGCTTGCAGGGGGTTAACTATGGCTACACCTTC.

V is TRBV5-1 and J is TRBJ2-1; D remains unclear. This CDR3 spans 13 amino acids. The germline V and J ends were trimmed by 1 base and 5 bases, with 7 bases remaining between them. Germline values: CDR1 SGHRS, CDR2 YFSETQ. The CDR3 nucleotides are TGCGCCAGCAGCTTGCAGCTGAACAATGAGCAGTTCTTC. This codes for CASSLQLNNEQFF.

Only a few counts were recorded for this clone. The V gene is TRBV10-1, the J gene TRBJ2-1; D is possibly TRBD1 or TRBD2 (5 bases each). This CDR3 comprises 13 residues. Germline assignment: CDR1 WNHNN and CDR2 SYGVQD (reference sequence). The ends were cut back, 10 bases at V and 7 bases at J, with 17 bases in the middle. The chain's CDR3 is CATSKGTLNEQFF. The CDR3 DNA sequence: TGCGCCACATCCAAAGGGACGCTGAATGAGCAGTTCTTC.

This clone was seen just once. V and J are TRBV5-1 and TRBJ1-2; TRBD1 is a possible D gene (6 bases). Germline V gene lookup returns CDR1 SGHRS and CDR2 YFSETQ. The V end lost 2 bases, the J end lost 5 bases, and 10 bases lay between the germline ends. The CDR3 totals 13 residues. Here the CDR3 DNA reads TGCGCCAGCAGCTTAGGACAGCAATATGGCTACACCTTC. Translation gives CASSLGQQYGYTF.

The V gene is TRBV28, the J gene TRBJ1-1; possible D gene TRBD1, 6 bases. The germline V gene has CDR1 MDHEN and CDR2 SYDVKM. V was pared by 3 bases and J by 5 bases, with 7 bases between. CDR3 size: 12 residues. The CDR3 region has the DNA TGTGCCAGCAGTTTGGGGACAACTGAAGCTTTCTTT. Encoded protein: CASSLGTTEAFF.

The chain joins TRBV9 to TRBJ1-1, with TRBD1 matching 7 bases. Germline trimming cut 3 bases from V and 5 bases from J; bases unmatched to any gene: 7. The CDR3 is made up of 14 amino acids. Germline V gives CDR1 SGDLS, CDR2 YYNGEE. The chain's CDR3 is CASSATGTVTEAFF. CDR3 bases: TGTGCCAGCAGCGCGACCGGGACAGTTACTGAAGCTTTCTTT.

The chain's CDR3 is CASGEHAAGNTIYF. As DNA, the CDR3 is TGTGCCAGCGGGGAACATGCTGCTGGAAACACCATATATTTT. The V call is TRBV28, the J call TRBJ1-3; no reliable D call. The CDR3 totals 14 residues. The V end lost 8 bases, the J end lost 2 bases, and 13 bases lay between the germline ends. Germline V lookup: CDR1 MDHEN, CDR2 SYDVKM.

The J gene is TRBJ2-7, the V gene TRBV6-5; no firm D call. CDR3 length: 15 residues. The germline gives CDR1 MNHEY, CDR2 SVGAGI. Trimming cost V 6 bases and J 3 bases, with 18 bases left between them. Written as DNA, the CDR3 is TGTGCCAGCAGGAAGACGCGGCAGGCCAACTACGAGCAGTACTTC. Its translation: CASRKTRQANYEQYF.